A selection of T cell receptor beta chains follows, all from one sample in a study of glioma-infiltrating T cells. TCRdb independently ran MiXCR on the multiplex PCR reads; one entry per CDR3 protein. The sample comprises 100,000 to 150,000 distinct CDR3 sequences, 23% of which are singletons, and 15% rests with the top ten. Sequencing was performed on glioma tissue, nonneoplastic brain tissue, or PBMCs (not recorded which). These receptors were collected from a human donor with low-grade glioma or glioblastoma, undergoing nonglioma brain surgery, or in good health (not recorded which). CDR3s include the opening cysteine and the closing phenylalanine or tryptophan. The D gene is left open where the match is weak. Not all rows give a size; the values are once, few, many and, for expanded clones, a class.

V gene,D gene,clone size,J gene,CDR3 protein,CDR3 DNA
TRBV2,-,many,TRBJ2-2,CASRAGQNTGELFF,TGTGCAAGCAGGGCGGGCCAGAACACCGGGGAGCTGTTTTTT
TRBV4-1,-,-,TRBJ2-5,CASSQANRFGETQYF,TGCGCCAGCAGCCAAGCAAACAGGTTCGGGGAGACCCAGTACTTC
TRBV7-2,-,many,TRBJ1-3,CASSSDRGNTIYF,TGTGCCAGCAGTTCTGACAGGGGAAACACCATATATTTT
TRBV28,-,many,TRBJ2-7,CASNQDRAYEQYF,TGTGCCAGCAACCAGGACAGAGCCTACGAGCAGTACTTC
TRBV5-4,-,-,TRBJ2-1,CASSYSNEQFF,TGTGCCAGCTCCTATAGCAATGAGCAGTTCTTC
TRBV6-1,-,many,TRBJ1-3,CASSLWRGNTIYF,TGTGCCAGCAGTCTATGGCGCGGAAACACCATATATTTT
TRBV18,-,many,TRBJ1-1,CASSDPMMNTEAFF,TGTGCCAGCTCCGACCCGATGATGAACACTGAAGCTTTCTTT
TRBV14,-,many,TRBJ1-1,CASSLQPNTEAFF,TGTGCCAGCAGCCTACAACCGAACACTGAAGCTTTCTTT
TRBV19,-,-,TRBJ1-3,CASRDSYNGNTIYF,TGTGCCAGTAGAGACAGTTATAACGGAAACACCATATATTTT
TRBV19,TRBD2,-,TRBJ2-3,CTSSSGLAVGTDTQYF,TGTACCAGTAGTTCTGGACTAGCGGTTGGCACAGATACGCAGTATTTT
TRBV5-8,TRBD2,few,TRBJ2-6,CASSFRGAGANVLTF,TGTGCCAGCAGCTTTCGGGGGGCTGGGGCCAACGTCCTGACTTTC
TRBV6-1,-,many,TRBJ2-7,CASSEARWVAGASYEQYF,TGTGCCAGCAGTGAAGCGAGGTGGGTGGCAGGGGCCTCCTACGAGCAGTACTTC
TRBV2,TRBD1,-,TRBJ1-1,CVSKGGPEAFF,TGTGTTAGCAAAGGGGGCCCTGAAGCTTTCTTT
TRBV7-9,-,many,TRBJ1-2,CASSKGSLGYTF,TGTGCCAGCAGCAAAGGGTCTCTTGGCTACACCTTC
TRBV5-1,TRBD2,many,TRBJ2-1,CASSTGTSLSNEQFF,TGCGCCAGCAGTACCGGGACTAGCCTTTCCAATGAGCAGTTCTTC
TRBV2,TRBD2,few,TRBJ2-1,CASSEKAGLGNNEQFF,TGTGCCAGCAGTGAAAAAGCGGGACTAGGTAACAATGAGCAGTTCTTC
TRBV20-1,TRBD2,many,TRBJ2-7,CSARSGLAGGPNYEQYF,TGCAGTGCTAGATCGGGACTAGCGGGAGGCCCAAACTACGAGCAGTACTTC
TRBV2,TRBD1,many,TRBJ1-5,CASKGTDQPQHF,TGTGCCAGCAAAGGGACAGATCAGCCCCAGCATTTT
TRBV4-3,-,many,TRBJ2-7,CASSQNSGSNYEQYF,TGCGCCAGCAGCCAAAATAGCGGTTCAAACTACGAGCAGTACTTC
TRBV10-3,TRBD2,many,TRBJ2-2,CAISSASGVHTGELFF,TGTGCCATCTCCTCGGCTAGCGGGGTCCACACCGGGGAGCTGTTTTTT
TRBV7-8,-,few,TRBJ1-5,CASSSGLRAPYSNQPQHF,TGTGCCAGCAGCTCCGGACTCCGGGCCCCATATAGCAATCAGCCCCAGCATTTT
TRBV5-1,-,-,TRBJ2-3,CASSLDRAGTDTQYF,TGCGCCAGCAGCTTGGACAGGGCCGGCACAGATACGCAGTATTTT
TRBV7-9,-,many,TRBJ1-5,CASSLRESNQPQHF,TGTGCCAGCAGCTTGAGAGAGAGCAATCAGCCCCAGCATTTT
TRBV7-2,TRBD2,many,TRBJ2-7,CASSVLAGGHEQYF,TGTGCCAGCAGCGTCCTAGCGGGAGGCCACGAGCAGTACTTC
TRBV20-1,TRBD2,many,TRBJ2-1,CSAKDLAGAYNEQFF,TGCAGTGCCAAGGATCTAGCGGGAGCCTACAATGAGCAGTTCTTC
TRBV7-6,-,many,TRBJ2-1,CASQGLNEQFF,TGTGCCTCCCAGGGTTTGAATGAGCAGTTCTTC
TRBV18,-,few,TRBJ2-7,CASSQPGLVSSYEQYF,TGTGCCAGCTCACAACCGGGACTCGTGAGCTCCTACGAGCAGTACTTC
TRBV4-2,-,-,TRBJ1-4,CASSPARGEKLFF,TGTGCCAGCAGCCCCGCGAGAGGGGAAAAACTGTTTTTT
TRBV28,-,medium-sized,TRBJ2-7,CASSLSVKYYEQYF,TGTGCCAGCAGTTTATCAGTGAAGTACTACGAGCAGTACTTC